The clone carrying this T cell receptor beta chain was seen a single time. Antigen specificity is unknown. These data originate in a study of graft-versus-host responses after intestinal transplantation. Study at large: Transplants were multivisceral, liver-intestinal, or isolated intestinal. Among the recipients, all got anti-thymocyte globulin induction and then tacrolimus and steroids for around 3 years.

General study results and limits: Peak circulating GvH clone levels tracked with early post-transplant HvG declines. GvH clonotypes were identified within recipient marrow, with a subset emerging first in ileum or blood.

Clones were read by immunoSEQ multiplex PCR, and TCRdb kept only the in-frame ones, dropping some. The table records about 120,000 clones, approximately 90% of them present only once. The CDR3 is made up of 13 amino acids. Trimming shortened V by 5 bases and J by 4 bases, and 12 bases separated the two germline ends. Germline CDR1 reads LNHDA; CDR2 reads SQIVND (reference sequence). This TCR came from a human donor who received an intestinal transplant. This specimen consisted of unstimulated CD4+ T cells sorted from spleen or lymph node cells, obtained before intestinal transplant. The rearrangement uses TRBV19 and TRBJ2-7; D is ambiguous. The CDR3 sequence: CASSLRMLYEQYF. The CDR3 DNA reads TGTGCCAGTAGTCTGCGCATGTTATACGAGCAGTACTTC.